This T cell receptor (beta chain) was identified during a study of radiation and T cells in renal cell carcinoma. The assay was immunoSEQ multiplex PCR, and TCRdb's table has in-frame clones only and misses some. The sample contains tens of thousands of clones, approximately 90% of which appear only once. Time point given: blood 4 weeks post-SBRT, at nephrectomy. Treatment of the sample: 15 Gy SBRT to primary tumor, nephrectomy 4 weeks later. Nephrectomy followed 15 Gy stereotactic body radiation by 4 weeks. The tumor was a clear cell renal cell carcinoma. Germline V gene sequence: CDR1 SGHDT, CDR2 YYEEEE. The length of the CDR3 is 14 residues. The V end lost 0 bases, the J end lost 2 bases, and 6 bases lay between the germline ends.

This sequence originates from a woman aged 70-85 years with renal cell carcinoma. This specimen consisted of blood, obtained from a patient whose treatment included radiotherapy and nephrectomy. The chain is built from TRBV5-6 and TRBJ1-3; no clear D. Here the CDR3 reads CASSLDRTGNTIYF. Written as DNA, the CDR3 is TGTGCCAGCAGCTTGGACCGGACTGGAAACACCATATATTTT.